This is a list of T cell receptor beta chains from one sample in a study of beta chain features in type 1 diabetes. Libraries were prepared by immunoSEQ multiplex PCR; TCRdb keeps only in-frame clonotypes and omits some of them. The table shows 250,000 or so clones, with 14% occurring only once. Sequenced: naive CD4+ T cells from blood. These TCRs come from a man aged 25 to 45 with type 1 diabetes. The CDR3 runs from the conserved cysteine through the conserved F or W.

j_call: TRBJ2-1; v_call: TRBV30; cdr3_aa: CAWSVQRAYNEQFF
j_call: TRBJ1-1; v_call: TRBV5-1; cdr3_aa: CASSLVGQGDEAFF
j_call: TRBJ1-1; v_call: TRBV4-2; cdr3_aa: CASSQEHRNTEAFF
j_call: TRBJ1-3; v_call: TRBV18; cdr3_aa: CASSPRQVSGNTIYF
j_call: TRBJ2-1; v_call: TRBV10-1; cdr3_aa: CASSEGGGGSSYNEQFF
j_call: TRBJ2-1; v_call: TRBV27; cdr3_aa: CASSFGLAGNEQFF
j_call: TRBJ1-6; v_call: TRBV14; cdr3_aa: CASSLQGYNSPLHF
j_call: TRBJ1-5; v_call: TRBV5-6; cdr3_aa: CASSQGQGSQPQHF
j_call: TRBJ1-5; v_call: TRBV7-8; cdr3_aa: CASSLRGAGGRSNQPQHF
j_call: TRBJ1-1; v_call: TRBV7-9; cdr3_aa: CASSQGTGPGGTEAFF
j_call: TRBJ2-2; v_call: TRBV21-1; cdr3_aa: CASSKPGTGKGELFF
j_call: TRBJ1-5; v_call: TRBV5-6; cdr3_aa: CASSLSGQPNQPQHF
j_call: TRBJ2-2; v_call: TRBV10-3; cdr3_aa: CAISEAGTTNTGELFF
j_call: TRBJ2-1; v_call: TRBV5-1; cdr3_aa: CASSLGERPNEQFF
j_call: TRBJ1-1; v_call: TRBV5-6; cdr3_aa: CASTVRALLNTEAFF
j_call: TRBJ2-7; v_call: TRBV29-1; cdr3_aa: CSVGGLAGSHPNEQYF
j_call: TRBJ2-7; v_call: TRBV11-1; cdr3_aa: CASSPFTSGTSYEQYF